The 11 T cell receptor beta chains listed next were all sequenced from one sample in a study of control samples from healthy donors and cancer patients. The repertoire was sequenced with immunoSEQ multiplex PCR; TCRdb's copy has only in-frame clones and lacks some. In the table there are about 110,000 clones, 83% of which are singletons. Sample: blood. The origin of the receptors is a woman in her fifties or sixties in good health.

This clone turned up a few times. J is TRBJ2-3 and V is TRBV7-2; weak D call: TRBD2 (7 bases). The CDR3 runs to 18 residues. Germline CDR1 and CDR2: SGHTA and FQGNSA. Between the trimmed V and J ends, which lost 1 base and 2 bases, there was a span of 19 bases. The CDR3 region has the DNA TGTGCCAGCAGCTTAGAAGGCCCATTGGGGGGGCACACAGATACGCAGTATTTT. Protein: CASSLEGPLGGHTDTQYF.

The J gene is TRBJ2-2, the V gene TRBV18; 8 nucleotides align to TRBD1. The V gene's germline CDR1 is KGHSH and CDR2 LQKENI. Trimming cost V 5 bases and J 5 bases; bases outside gene matches: 7. There are 15 residues in the CDR3. The CDR3 bases are TGTGCCAGCTCAGGCCGACAGGGGCGGACCGGGGAGCTGTTTTTT. Encoded protein: CASSGRQGRTGELFF.

The chain carries TRBV18 and TRBJ2-5, with 8 nucleotides matching TRBD2. Germline V gene data show CDR1 as KGHSH and CDR2 as LQKENI. The CDR3 consists of 14 residues. J was trimmed by 2 bases and V by 9 bases; bases with no gene match: 8. This CDR3 is CASATSGSQETQYF. DNA of the CDR3: TGTGCCAGTGCTACTAGCGGATCGCAAGAGACCCAGTACTTC.

The rearrangement uses TRBV7-2 and TRBJ2-3; 14 nucleotides line up with TRBD2. V dropped 4 bases and J dropped 5; count of bases not matched to a gene: 5. The CDR3 is 16 amino acids. CDR1 and CDR2 from the germline V gene are SGHTA and FQGNSA. CDR3 in amino acids: CASSSLTSGGGDTQYF. The DNA of the CDR3 is TGTGCCAGCAGCTCATTGACTAGCGGGGGGGGAGATACGCAGTATTTT.

The rearrangement links TRBV29-1 to TRBJ1-4, with D unresolved. There are 12 residues in the CDR3. Germline values: CDR1 SQVTM, CDR2 ANQGSEA. V was cut by 4 bases and J by 3 bases, with 6 bases left in between. The DNA of the CDR3 is TGCAGCGTTGGGGATGCTAATGAAAAACTGTTTTTT. Its translation: CSVGDANEKLFF.

The chain employs TRBV28 and TRBJ2-5; D is possibly TRBD2 (5 bases). The CDR3 has 17 residues. The V end lost 6 bases, the J end lost 4 bases, and 24 bases lay between the germline ends. Germline V gene data show CDR1 as MDHEN and CDR2 as SYDVKM. DNA of the CDR3: TGTGCCAGCAGCGAACGGGGTGGACGGAGGATAAGAGAGACCCAGTACTTC. It encodes CASSERGGRRIRETQYF.

This clone is a singleton in its sample. This sequence joins TRBV28 and TRBJ2-3, with TRBD1 matching over 8 bases. Trimming at V came to 2 bases and at J to 3 bases, leaving 4 bases not matched to a gene. The CDR3 runs to 15 residues. CDR1 is MDHEN and CDR2 is SYDVKM in the germline V gene. CDR3 region: CASSLRQGITDTQYF. CDR3 sequence (DNA): TGTGCCAGCAGTTTAAGACAGGGGATAACAGATACGCAGTATTTT.

V usage is TRBV5-4 and J usage is TRBJ2-7; TRBD1 agrees at 9 bases. Trimming took 0 bases from V and 2 from J; bases not matched to a gene: 3. Looked up from germline, CDR1 is SGHNT and CDR2 is YYREEE (reference sequence). There are 15 residues in the CDR3. CDR3 loop: CASSLGGQGTYEQYF. The CDR3 coding sequence is TGTGCCAGCAGCTTGGGGGGACAGGGAACCTACGAGCAGTACTTC.

The rearrangement uses TRBV9 and TRBJ2-7, with 7 positions matching TRBD1. The CDR3 extends over 14 amino acids. Germline CDR1 reads SGDLS; CDR2 reads YYNGEE. Unmatched junction bases numbered 5, after V lost 2 bases and J lost 3 bases. The CDR3 reads CASSVTGSLYEQYF. As DNA, the CDR3 is TGTGCCAGCAGCGTGACAGGGTCTCTCTACGAGCAGTACTTC. The entire variable domain, with the rest obtained from reference TRBV9 and TRBJ2-7, is as follows: DSGVTQTPKHLITATGQRVTLRCSPRSGDLSVYWYQQSLDQGLQFLIQYYNGEERAKGNILERFSAQQFPDLHSELNLSSLELGDSALYFCASSVTGSLYEQYFGPGTRLTVT.

The genes are TRBV5-4 and TRBJ2-7; possible D gene TRBD2, 5 bases. The V gene's germline CDR1 is SGHNT and CDR2 YYREEE (reference sequence). The CDR3 contains 13 residues. V dropped 0 bases and J dropped 5 bases, with 9 bases sitting between them. The CDR3 sequence is CASSLATTDEQYF. The CDR3 DNA is TGTGCCAGCAGCTTGGCGACTACCGACGAGCAGTACTTC. Full variable domain (missing parts from reference TRBV5-4 and TRBJ2-7): ETGVTQSPTHLIKTRGQQVTLRCSSQSGHNTVSWYQQALGQGPQFIFQYYREEENGRGNFPPRFSGLQFPNYSSELNVNALELDDSALYLCASSLATTDEQYFGPGTRLTVT.

This chain uses TRBV5-4 with TRBJ1-6, with 10 bases that match TRBD1. Germline-derived CDR1 and CDR2 are SGHNT and YYREEE (reference sequence). V lost 4 bases and J lost 7; bases outside the gene matches: 5. The CDR3 is made up of 15 amino acids. The CDR3 loop reads CASSEGQGRNSPLHF. CDR3 coding DNA: TGTGCCAGCAGCGAGGGACAGGGGCGGAATTCACCCCTCCACTTT.